These T cell receptor beta chains were read from a single sample in a study of blood T cells in healthy people across ages. MiXCR was run by TCRdb on the 5' RACE reads, yielding one entry per CDR3 protein. The sample shows some 1 million distinct CDR3 sequences, 40% to 45% of them seen only once. The sample consisted of blood. All receptors derive from a woman aged 55-70 years in good health. Each CDR3 is given with its conserved first and last residue.

v_gene	j_gene	CDR3aa
TRBV20-1	TRBJ2-7	CSATPGIATYEQYF
TRBV5-6	TRBJ2-1	CASSGLHEQFF
TRBV10-2	TRBJ1-5	CASSEFYGQPQHF
TRBV6-2/TRBV6-3	TRBJ2-3	CASSYEGGPQDTQYF
TRBV7-9	TRBJ2-1	CASSLEDVYYEQFF
TRBV6-5	TRBJ2-1	CASFEGDGNEQFF
TRBV12-3/TRBV12-4	TRBJ2-2	CASNPHQGGTGELFF
TRBV6-1	TRBJ2-2	CASSEGLAGSTGELFF
TRBV27	TRBJ1-4	CASSFSETGKLFF
TRBV18	TRBJ2-7	CASSPALAGGPNHEQYF
TRBV9	TRBJ2-3	CASSDLAVSTDTQYF
TRBV29-1	TRBJ1-5	CSVFLSPGGNQPQHF
TRBV12-5	TRBJ2-5	CASGSFGLQETQYF
TRBV20-1	TRBJ2-7	CSAIASGRSGEQYF
TRBV20-1	TRBJ2-7	CSASGTSGSGDEQYF
TRBV5-1	TRBJ2-5	CASSYGTAKETQYF
TRBV10-3	TRBJ2-5	CAISRQGAYQETQYF
TRBV7-9	TRBJ2-1	CASSLVAGSGYNEQFF
TRBV10-3	TRBJ2-7	CAVSDPYEQYF
TRBV29-1	TRBJ2-5	CSMWDETQYF